What follows are 24 T cell receptor beta chains derived from one specimen sequenced in a study of response to subunit inactivated influenza vaccine. TCRdb reprocessed the RT-PCR reads with MiXCR, giving one entry per CDR3 protein. The sample has about 700,000 distinct CDR3 sequences; approximately 15% are singletons. Sequencing used PBMCs from blood, obtained about 14 days before vaccination. The receptors were sampled from a man in his fifties who received an inactivated influenza vaccine.

This clonotype showed up many times. The chain couples TRBV7-2 to TRBJ2-7; D may be TRBD1 (6 bases). The germline V gene has CDR1 SGHTA and CDR2 FQGNSA. This CDR3 contains 16 residues. V lost 1 base and J lost 2, with 15 bases in between. The CDR3 nucleotides are TGTGCCAGCAGCTTAGGCATGGCAAAGGGGGCCTACGAGCAGTACTTC. It encodes CASSLGMAKGAYEQYF.

The genes are TRBV29-1 and TRBJ2-7; 11 bases agree with TRBD2. V lost 3 bases, J lost 7 bases, and 5 bases stayed unmatched. The germline V gene encodes CDR1 SQVTM and CDR2 ANQGSEA. CDR3 length: 13 amino acids. The CDR3 spells CSVDTSGRGEQYF. CDR3 nucleotide sequence: TGCAGCGTTGATACTAGCGGGAGAGGGGAGCAGTACTTC.

This clonotype was counted at least ten times. This chain connects TRBV7-2 to TRBJ2-7; no firm D call. V lost 2 bases and J 6 bases, leaving 8 bases between the germline ends. This CDR3 has 12 amino acids. Germline V CDR1 and CDR2: SGHTA, FQGNSA. CDR3 loop: CASSLSLGEQYF. The CDR3 coding sequence is TGTGCCAGCAGCTTATCATTAGGCGAGCAGTACTTC.

This clonotype was counted only a few times. This chain uses TRBV24-1 with TRBJ2-3, with D perhaps TRBD1 (5 bases). CDR3 length: 17 amino acids. V was pared by 4 bases and J by 3 bases, with 19 bases between. In germline, CDR1 is KGHDR, CDR2 SFDVKD. The CDR3 sequence is CATSDPGISIGTDTQYF. The DNA of the CDR3 is TGTGCCACCAGTGACCCAGGGATTTCAATAGGGACAGATACGCAGTATTTT.

There are many counts of this clonotype. V and J are TRBV6-2 or TRBV6-3 and TRBJ2-7; D gene uncertain. The CDR3 sequence is 13 residues long. The V end lost 5 bases, the J end lost 5 bases, and 13 bases lay between the germline ends. The V gene's germline CDR1 is MNHEY and CDR2 SVGEGT. In DNA form, the CDR3 reads TGTGCCAGCAGTGCGACCTTATACAACGAGCAGTACTTC. This encodes CASSATLYNEQYF.

Only a few counts were recorded for this clonotype. V is TRBV20-1 and J is TRBJ2-3; D ambiguous. Deletions cut 5 bases from V and 5 bases from J, with 5 bases between. Germline assignment: CDR1 DFQATT and CDR2 SNEGSKA (reference sequence). The length of the CDR3 is 10 residues. The CDR3 is CSALIDTQYF. In DNA, the CDR3 is TGCAGTGCTTTGATAGATACGCAGTATTTT.

This chain uses TRBV24-1 with TRBJ2-1; TRBD1 might be the D (5 bases). This CDR3 has 14 amino acids. V was cut by 2 bases and J by 10 bases, with 14 bases left in between. The V gene's germline CDR1 is KGHDR and CDR2 SFDVKD. DNA for the CDR3: TGTGCCACCAGTGATTCCACGGCTAGGGGCGAGCAGTTCTTC. Its translation: CATSDSTARGEQFF.

The V and J genes are TRBV30 and TRBJ2-7; 9 bases are shared with TRBD1. The CDR3 consists of 13 residues. J lost 6 bases, V lost 3 bases, and 6 bases had no gene match. CDR1 and CDR2 from the germline V gene are GTSNPN and SVGIG (reference sequence). Here the CDR3 DNA reads TGTGCCTGGAGGGGACAGGGACCTTTCGAGCAGTACTTC. Translation: CAWRGQGPFEQYF.

This clonotype was observed a few times. The chain employs TRBV19 and TRBJ1-2; D uncertain. Trimming removed 9 bases from V and 4 bases from J, with 15 bases in between. The CDR3 consists of 13 residues. Germline-derived CDR1 and CDR2 are LNHDA and SQIVND (reference sequence). The CDR3 loop is CASQNFQSYGYTF. The CDR3 DNA is TGTGCCAGCCAGAACTTTCAGAGCTATGGCTACACCTTC. The full variable domain, rest sourced from reference TRBV19 and TRBJ1-2, is DGGITQSPKYLFRKEGQNVTLSCEQNLNHDAMYWYRQDPGQGLRLIYYSQIVNDFQKGDIAEGYSVSREKKESFPLTVTSAQKNPTAFYLCASQNFQSYGYTFGSGTRLTVV.

The J gene is TRBJ2-7, the V gene TRBV7-9; 9 nucleotides line up with TRBD1. V was clipped by 2 bases and J by 6 bases; unmatched bases: 8. Germline-derived CDR1 and CDR2 are SEHNR and FQNEAQ (reference sequence). The CDR3 consists of 15 residues. The DNA for the CDR3 is TGTGCCAGCAGCTTAACCTCGGGACAGGGTGGCGAGCAGTACTTC. It translates to CASSLTSGQGGEQYF.

The chain recombines TRBV12-3 or TRBV12-4 with TRBJ2-3; D is unresolved. The CDR3 loop spans 13 amino acids. Trimming stripped 3 bases from V and 2 bases from J, with 6 bases between. The CDR3 reads CASSFQVTDTQYF. The DNA of the CDR3 is TGTGCCAGCAGTTTTCAGGTCACAGATACGCAGTATTTT.

The chain is built from TRBV6-2 or TRBV6-3 and TRBJ2-1, with D possibly being TRBD2 (5 bases). Germline assignment: CDR1 MNHEY and CDR2 SVGEGT. V was trimmed by 5 bases and J by 13 bases, leaving 12 bases between them. The CDR3 sequence is 11 residues long. Here the CDR3 DNA reads TGTGCCAGCAGTCCTTCTAGCCGTCAGTTCTTC. Encoded protein: CASSPSSRQFF.

V gene TRBV28 combines with J gene TRBJ2-6; D perhaps matches TRBD1 (5 bases). The CDR3 spans 14 residues. Germline V gene data show CDR1 as MDHEN and CDR2 as SYDVKM. The ends were cut back, 6 bases at V and 0 bases at J, with 6 bases in the middle. Here the CDR3 reads CASRGDSGANVLTF. The DNA for the CDR3 is TGTGCCAGCAGAGGGGACTCTGGGGCCAACGTCCTGACTTTC.

The DNA of the CDR3 is TGTGCCAGCAGCCAAGAACGAGCGTCCTACGAGCAGTACTTC. Its protein product is CASSQERASYEQYF. The chain is built from TRBV4-2 and TRBJ2-7; D unclear. CDR3 size: 14 residues. Trimming removed 0 bases from V and 1 base from J, with 7 bases in between. The V gene's germline CDR1 is LGHNA and CDR2 YNFKEQ.

The chain carries TRBV5-5 and TRBJ1-1, with a possible D match to TRBD1 (5 bases). The CDR3 spans 15 residues. Trimming pared 7 bases from V and 7 bases from J, leaving 23 bases between. Germline V gene data show CDR1 as SGHKS and CDR2 as YYEKEE (reference sequence). This CDR3 is CASRYPWRGRGEAFF. The CDR3 coding sequence is TGTGCCAGCCGCTACCCATGGCGGGGCCGGGGTGAAGCTTTCTTT.

This clonotype was seen only a few times. The rearrangement links TRBV24-1 to TRBJ2-2; 13 positions agree with TRBD2. The CDR3 runs 14 residues. Trimming removed 4 bases from V and 14 bases from J; junction bases left unmatched: 6. Germline V gene lookup returns CDR1 KGHDR and CDR2 SFDVKD. CDR3 in DNA: TGTGCCACCAGTGAAACCCGGACTAGCGGGAGACTGTTTTTT. This gives the protein CATSETRTSGRLFF.

The chain combines TRBV6-4 with TRBJ2-5, with 10 bases aligning to TRBD2. Germline V lookup: CDR1 MRHNA, CDR2 SNTAGT. The CDR3 is 14 amino acids. J was trimmed by 2 bases and V by 8 bases; bases with no gene match: 5. The CDR3 protein is CASGRTSGQETQYF. The CDR3 region has the DNA TGTGCCAGCGGGAGGACTAGCGGTCAAGAGACCCAGTACTTC.

This clonotype has just a few counts. This rearrangement joins TRBV5-1 to TRBJ2-3, with D possibly being TRBD2 (5 bases). Trimming shortened V by 0 bases and J by 6 bases, and 11 bases separated the two germline ends. The CDR3 loop spans 14 amino acids. Germline assignment: CDR1 SGHRS and CDR2 YFSETQ. CDR3 region: CASSLVASPDTQYF. CDR3 sequence (DNA): TGCGCCAGCAGCTTGGTGGCTAGCCCGGATACGCAGTATTTT.

This chain connects TRBV12-3 or TRBV12-4 to TRBJ2-3; D perhaps matches TRBD2 (5 bases). The CDR3 is 13 amino acids. V shed 5 bases and J shed 3 bases, with 9 bases lying between them. This CDR3 reads CASSIGLTDTQYF. In nucleotides, the CDR3 is TGTGCCAGCAGTATAGGACTGACAGATACGCAGTATTTT.

Only a few counts were recorded for this clonotype. The rearrangement joins TRBV20-1 to TRBJ2-3, with 11 bases lining up with TRBD2. V trimming: 4 bases; J trimming: 6 bases; junction bases outside the gene matches: 6. The CDR3 spans 14 residues. CDR1 is DFQATT and CDR2 is SNEGSKA in the germline V gene (reference sequence). The CDR3 DNA sequence: TGCAGTGCTAAAAATAGCGGGGGGGCGGATACGCAGTATTTT. It yields the protein CSAKNSGGADTQYF.

This clonotype was detected a few times. This sequence joins TRBV4-3 and TRBJ1-2; tentatively, D is TRBD1 (5 bases). Per the germline V gene, CDR1 is LGHNA and CDR2 is YSLEER. The CDR3 is 16 residues long. V was cut by 1 base and J by 2 bases, with 14 bases left in between. CDR3 sequence reads: CASSQVGGEGNYGYTF. In DNA, the CDR3 is TGCGCCAGCAGCCAAGTCGGGGGGGAGGGGAACTATGGCTACACCTTC.

The chain has TRBV20-1 and TRBJ2-2; D remains unclear. This CDR3 is built from 14 residues. Germline CDR1 DFQATT, CDR2 SNEGSKA (reference sequence). The ends were cut back, 0 bases at V and 4 bases at J, with 9 bases in the middle. CDR3 loop: CSARDQSSTGELFF. CDR3 nucleotides: TGCAGTGCTAGAGATCAGAGTTCCACCGGGGAGCTGTTTTTT.

The V gene is TRBV7-9, the J gene TRBJ2-3; D uncertain. CDR3 length: 12 amino acids. From germline, CDR1 is SEHNR and CDR2 FQNEAQ (reference sequence). Trimming stripped 0 bases from V and 14 bases from J, with 12 bases between. The CDR3 bases are TGTGCCAGCAGCTTAGCAGATATATCCCCGTATTTT. Protein: CASSLADISPYF.

This clonotype was observed many times. This chain connects TRBV30 to TRBJ1-1; D might be TRBD1 (5 bases). V lost 3 bases to trimming and J lost 1 base, with 6 bases between them. Germline assignment: CDR1 GTSNPN and CDR2 SVGIG (reference sequence). The CDR3 is 12 amino acids. The CDR3 DNA reads TGTGCCTGGAGCAGGGCGAACACTGAAGCTTTCTTT. Amino acid sequence: CAWSRANTEAFF.